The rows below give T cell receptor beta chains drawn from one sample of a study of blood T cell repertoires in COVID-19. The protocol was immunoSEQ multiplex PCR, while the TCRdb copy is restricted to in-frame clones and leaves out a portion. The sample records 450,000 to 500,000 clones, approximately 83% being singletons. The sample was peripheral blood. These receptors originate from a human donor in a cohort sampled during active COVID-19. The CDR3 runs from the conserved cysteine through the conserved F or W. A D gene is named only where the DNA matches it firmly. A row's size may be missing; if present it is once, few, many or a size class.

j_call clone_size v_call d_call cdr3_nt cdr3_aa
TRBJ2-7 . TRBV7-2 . TGTGCCAGCAGTGGGAGGGGGGACGAGCAGTACTTC CASSGRGDEQYF
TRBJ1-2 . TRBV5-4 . TGTGCCAGCAGACCTGCCGGGGTCCTAGGCTACACCTTC CASRPAGVLGYTF
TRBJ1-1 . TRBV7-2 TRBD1 TGTGCCAGCAGCTTGACAGGGGAGAACACTGAAGCTTTCTTT CASSLTGENTEAFF
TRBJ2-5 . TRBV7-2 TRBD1 TGTGCCAGCAGCTTTGGCGACAGGGTCCAAGAGACCCAGTACTTC CASSFGDRVQETQYF
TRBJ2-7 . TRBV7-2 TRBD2 TGTGCCAGCAGCCCCCAGCCCTTAGCGGGAGGTATCAACTACGAGCAGTACTTC CASSPQPLAGGINYEQYF
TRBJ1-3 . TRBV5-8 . TGTGCCAGCAGCTTACAGGGCAGCGCCATATATTTT CASSLQGSAIYF
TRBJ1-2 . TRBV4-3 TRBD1 TGCGCCAGCAGCGCCTCTGATGGGGGACAGGGCTATGGCTACACCTTC CASSASDGGQGYGYTF
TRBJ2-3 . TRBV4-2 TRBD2 TGTGCCAGCAGTCGTTGGACTAGCGGGAGAGCAGATACGCAGTATTTT CASSRWTSGRADTQYF
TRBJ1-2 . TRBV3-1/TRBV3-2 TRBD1 TGTGCCAGCAGCCAAGGCTTAGGGACAGGGCTAGGCTACACCTTC CASSQGLGTGLGYTF
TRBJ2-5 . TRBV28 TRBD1 TGTGCCAGCAGTTTTCGCAGGGGGCTGGAGACCCAGTACTTC CASSFRRGLETQYF
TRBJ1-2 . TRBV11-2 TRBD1 TGTGCCAGCAGCTTGGACAGGGAAGTTTATGGCTACACCTTC CASSLDREVYGYTF
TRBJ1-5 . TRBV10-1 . TGCGCCAGCAGCTGTAAGACAGGCGAAGATCAGCCCCAGCATTTT CASSCKTGEDQPQHF
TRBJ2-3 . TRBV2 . TGTGCCAGCAGCCCAACAGGGATAGCTCCGGATACGCAGTATTTT CASSPTGIAPDTQYF
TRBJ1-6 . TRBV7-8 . TGTGCCAGCAGCTTGGGTGGGCAGGGCTATAATTCACCCCTCCACTTT CASSLGGQGYNSPLHF
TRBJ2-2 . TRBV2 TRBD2 TGTGCCAGCAGCATAGCGGGAGGGCCCTCTTCCGGGGAGCTGTTTTTT CASSIAGGPSSGELFF
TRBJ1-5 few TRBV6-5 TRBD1 TGTGCCAGCAGTCCCCAACAGGGGATTGGACAGCCCCAGCATTTT CASSPQQGIGQPQHF
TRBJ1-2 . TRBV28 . TGTGCCAGCAGTTTAGGATCCGCCTTCGCTAGGAGCTACACCTTC CASSLGSAFARSYTF
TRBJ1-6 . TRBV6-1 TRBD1 TGTGCCAGCAGTGAAAGGGGGCTCAATTCACCCCTCCACTTT CASSERGLNSPLHF
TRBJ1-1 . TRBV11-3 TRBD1 TGTGCCAGCAGCAGACAGGGGGGTACTGAAGCTTTCTTT CASSRQGGTEAFF
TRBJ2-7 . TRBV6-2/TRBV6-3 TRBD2 TGTGCCAGCAGTTACGCTAGCGGGGCTACCTACGAGCAGTACTTC CASSYASGATYEQYF
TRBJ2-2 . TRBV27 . TGTGCCAGCACCCGTCGAGTGGTAGCCGGATCCGGGGAGCTGTTTTTT CASTRRVVAGSGELFF
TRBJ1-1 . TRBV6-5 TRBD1 TGTGCCGCGTCCCGGGACAGGTGGAACACTGAAGCTTTCTTT CAASRDRWNTEAFF
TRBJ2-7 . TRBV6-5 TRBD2 TGTGCCAGCAGTTCGGGCGGGGGGGAATACTTC CASSSGGGEYF
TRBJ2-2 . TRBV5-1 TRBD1 TGCGCCAGCAGCTTCCAGGGGGACACCGGGGAGCTGTTTTTT CASSFQGDTGELFF
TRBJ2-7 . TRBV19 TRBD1 TGTGCCAGTAGTATATCCCGACAGGGGGGGGGCTACGAGCAGTACTTC CASSISRQGGGYEQYF